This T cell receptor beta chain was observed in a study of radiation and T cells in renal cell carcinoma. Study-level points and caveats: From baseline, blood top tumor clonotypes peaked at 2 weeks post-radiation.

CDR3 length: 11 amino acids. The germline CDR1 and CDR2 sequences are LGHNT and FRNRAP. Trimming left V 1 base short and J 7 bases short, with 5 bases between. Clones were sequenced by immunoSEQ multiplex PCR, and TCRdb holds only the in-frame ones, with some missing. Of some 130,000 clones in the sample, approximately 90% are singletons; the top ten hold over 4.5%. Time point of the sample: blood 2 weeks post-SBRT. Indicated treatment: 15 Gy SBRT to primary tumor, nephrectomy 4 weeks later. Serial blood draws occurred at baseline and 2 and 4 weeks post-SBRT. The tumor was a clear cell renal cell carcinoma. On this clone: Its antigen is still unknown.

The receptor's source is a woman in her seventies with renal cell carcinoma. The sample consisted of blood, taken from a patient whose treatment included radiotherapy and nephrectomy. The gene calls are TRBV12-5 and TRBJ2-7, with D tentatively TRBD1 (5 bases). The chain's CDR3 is CASGLGQEQYF. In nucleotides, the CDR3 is TGTGCTAGTGGTTTGGGACAGGAGCAGTACTTC.